The 28 T cell receptor beta chains listed next were all sequenced from one sample in a study of vaccination effects on CD4 cells after COVID-19. These receptors have no known antigen. ViraFEST expansion of antigen-specific CD4+ T cells with viral peptide pools preceded sequencing. Culturing for around eleven days preceded CD4+ T cell isolation. Vaccination of participants consisted of two doses of either the BNT162b2 or mRNA-1273 vaccine. Assay: immunoSEQ multiplex PCR; the TCRdb copy retains only in-frame clones and omits some. The top ten hold about 5.7% of the sample, which has about 31,000 clones, approximately 79% seen once. The material was CD4+ T cells from PBMCs cultured with SARS-CoV-2 spike peptides, obtained after COVID-19 vaccination. Source of these receptors: a human donor who received a COVID-19 vaccine. Some clones in this sample may be carry-over from other donors' samples.

The CDR3 sequence is CASSGPGQGFDTQYF. In DNA form, the CDR3 reads TGTGCCAGCAGCGGACCGGGACAGGGGTTCGATACGCAGTATTTT. The rearrangement uses TRBV5-4 and TRBJ2-3, with TRBD1 identical over 10 bases. With 4 bases clipped from V and 6 bases from J, the junction kept 8 bases outside the gene matches. CDR3 length equals 15 residues. The germline gives CDR1 SGHNT, CDR2 YYREEE (reference sequence). The variable domain in full, completed from reference TRBV5-4 and TRBJ2-3, reads ETGVTQSPTHLIKTRGQQVTLRCSSQSGHNTVSWYQQALGQGPQFIFQYYREEENGRGNFPPRFSGLQFPNYSSELNVNALELDDSALYLCASSGPGQGFDTQYFGPGTRLTVL.

The chain combines TRBV5-1 with TRBJ1-1, with no clear D. Looked up from germline, CDR1 is SGHRS and CDR2 is YFSETQ. There are 14 residues in the CDR3. V shed 1 base and J shed 0 bases, with 7 bases lying between them. The CDR3 is CASSLIDLNTEAFF. The DNA for the CDR3 is TGCGCCAGCAGCTTGATAGACCTGAACACTGAAGCTTTCTTT.

This clone showed up just a few times. V and J are TRBV12-5 and TRBJ2-1; D not resolved. The CDR3 is 12 residues long. CDR1 is LGHNT and CDR2 is FRNRAP in the germline V gene. The germline V and J ends were trimmed by 6 bases and 4 bases, with 7 bases remaining between them. The CDR3 here is CASGKVYNEQFF. The CDR3 nucleotides are TGTGCTAGTGGCAAAGTATACAATGAGCAGTTCTTC.

This rearrangement joins TRBV28 to TRBJ2-7, with D possibly matching TRBD1 (5 bases). CDR1 MDHEN and CDR2 SYDVKM come from the germline V gene. V lost 7 bases, J lost 2 bases, and 15 bases lay in between. This CDR3 spans 14 amino acids. The CDR3 nucleotides are TGTGCCAGCACCAAAGGACAAGGCCCCTACGAGCAGTACGTC. Amino acid sequence: CASTKGQGPYEQYV.

The rearrangement joins TRBV2 to TRBJ1-4, with a possible D match to TRBD1 (5 bases). Germline loops: CDR1 SNHLY, CDR2 FYNNEI. This CDR3 spans 15 amino acids. Deletions cut 6 bases from V and 8 bases from J, with 19 bases between. This CDR3 is CASSRGEGLYEKLFF. CDR3 in DNA: TGTGCCAGCAGCCGCGGGGAGGGACTATACGAAAAACTGTTTTTT.

This clone is classed as medium-sized. The V gene is TRBV5-1, the J gene TRBJ1-2; D is uncertain. There are 15 residues in the CDR3. The germline gives CDR1 SGHRS, CDR2 YFSETQ. V was shortened by 3 bases and J by 6 bases, with 18 bases between the two germline ends. DNA of the CDR3: TGCGCCAGCAGCTGGGTGTCCCAGGTCGGGGATGGCTACACCTTC. It yields the protein CASSWVSQVGDGYTF.

The V call is TRBV5-4, the J call TRBJ1-3; no firm D call. This CDR3 has 15 residues. Per the germline V gene, CDR1 is SGHNT and CDR2 is YYREEE (reference sequence). Between the trimmed V and J ends, which lost 0 bases and 0 bases, there was a span of 7 bases. The CDR3 sequence: CASSLGAASGNTIYF. CDR3 coding DNA: TGTGCCAGCAGCTTGGGGGCCGCCTCTGGAAACACCATATATTTT.

The chain employs TRBV2 and TRBJ1-2; the D gene is possibly TRBD1 (5 bases). CDR1 is SNHLY and CDR2 is FYNNEI in the germline V gene. The V end was cut by 3 bases, the J end by 4 bases, with 6 bases between. The CDR3 spans 12 residues. The CDR3 loop reads CASSEGGYGYTF. In DNA, the CDR3 is TGTGCCAGCAGTGAGGGGGGCTATGGCTACACCTTC.

The chain recombines TRBV6-5 with TRBJ1-5, with D hard to call. CDR3 length equals 15 residues. Germline CDR1 and CDR2: MNHEY and SVGAGI. V shed 5 bases and J shed 4 bases, with 15 bases lying between them. The CDR3 protein is CASSPRAKMNQPQHF. CDR3 bases: TGTGCCAGCAGTCCCCGAGCAAAAATGAATCAGCCCCAGCATTTT.

The chain employs TRBV4-1 and TRBJ2-7; the match to TRBD2 covers 7 bases. The CDR3 is 14 residues long. The V segment lost 4 bases and the J segment 3 bases; nucleotides outside the gene matches: 6. Germline lookup yields CDR1 MGHRA and CDR2 YSYEKL. DNA for the CDR3: TGCGCCAGCAGCCGGTTTCGCGGGGGCTACGAGCAGTACGTC. Protein sequence: CASSRFRGGYEQYV.

The gene calls are TRBV7-2 and TRBJ2-3; TRBD2 aligns across 12 bases. Germline V gene sequence: CDR1 SGHTA, CDR2 FQGNSA. V lost 1 base to trimming and J lost 5 bases; unmatched junction nucleotides: 7. The CDR3 covers 17 residues. The CDR3: CASSLGASGGAQDTQYF. The DNA of the CDR3 is TGTGCCAGCAGCTTAGGGGCTAGCGGGGGGGCCCAAGATACGCAGTATTTT.

V gene TRBV3-1 (or the pseudogene TRBV3-2) combines with J gene TRBJ1-1; TRBD1 agrees at 8 bases. The CDR3 covers 16 residues. Germline values: CDR1 LGHDT, CDR2 YNNKEL (reference sequence). The junction had 4 bases not matched to a gene; V was cut back by 0 bases and J by 1 base. For the CDR3, the DNA is TGTGCCAGCAGCCAAGATAGGGACAGGTGGAACACTGAAGCTTTCTTT. Encoded protein: CASSQDRDRWNTEAFF.

The V gene is TRBV28, the J gene TRBJ2-4; 8 bases line up with TRBD1. Per the germline V gene, CDR1 is MDHEN and CDR2 is SYDVKM. CDR3 size: 14 residues. With 3 bases clipped from V and 4 bases from J, the junction kept 2 bases outside the gene matches. The CDR3 spells CASSFQGAKNIQYF. The CDR3, as DNA: TGTGCCAGCAGTTTTCAGGGGGCTAAAAACATTCAGTACTTC.

The chain uses TRBV7-2 and TRBJ2-5; D is unclear. The CDR3 is 16 residues long. Germline CDR1 is SGHTA and CDR2 is FQGNSA. With 5 bases removed from V and 5 bases from J, the gap between germline ends came to 21 bases. The DNA of the CDR3 is TGTGCCAGCAGCATAAACTCCGGGCGTACCCTGGAGACCCAGTACTTC. Translation gives CASSINSGRTLETQYF.

This chain connects TRBV5-1 to TRBJ2-7; TRBD1 matches 8 bases. V lost 2 bases, J lost 7 bases, and 11 bases stayed unmatched. Germline CDR1 SGHRS, CDR2 YFSETQ. The CDR3 covers 15 residues. The CDR3 here is CASSLSGGMVAEQYV. The DNA for the CDR3 is TGCGCCAGCAGCTTATCAGGGGGCATGGTTGCGGAGCAGTACGTC.

The chain is built from TRBV11-3 and TRBJ2-1; TRBD2 matches at 12 bases. CDR1 SGHNT and CDR2 YENEEA come from the germline V gene. J was trimmed by 9 bases and V by 4 bases; bases with no gene match: 7. The CDR3 totals 15 residues. For the CDR3, the DNA is TGTGCCAGCAGCTCGACTAGCGGGGGAACGAGTGAGCAGTTCTTC. Encoded protein: CASSSTSGGTSEQFF.

The sample holds one count of this clone. The CDR3 coding sequence is TGTGCCTGGAGTGTACAGGGGAATCAGCCCCAGCATTTT. As protein: CAWSVQGNQPQHF. The V call is TRBV30, the J call TRBJ1-5, with 7 bases identical to TRBD1. CDR1 and CDR2 from the germline V gene are GTSNPN and SVGIG (reference sequence). V lost 0 bases to trimming and J lost 4 bases; unmatched junction nucleotides: 0. CDR3 length equals 13 residues.

The V and J genes are TRBV5-1 and TRBJ1-2; D gene unclear. Germline V lookup: CDR1 SGHRS, CDR2 YFSETQ. This CDR3 spans 15 amino acids. Trimming shortened V by 2 bases and J by 0 bases, and 11 bases separated the two germline ends. The CDR3 loop is CASSFLAGPNYGYTF. The CDR3 DNA reads TGCGCCAGCAGCTTTTTAGCCGGTCCTAACTATGGCTACACCTTC.

The V gene is TRBV7-2, the J gene TRBJ2-3; D gene unclear. The V end was cut by 7 bases, the J end by 1 base, with 12 bases between. The CDR3 has 14 residues. Germline lookup yields CDR1 SGHTA and CDR2 FQGNSA. The DNA of the CDR3 is TGTGCCAGCACGCGAGGTAGTGGCACAGATACGCAGTATTTT. This gives the protein CASTRGSGTDTQYF.

The chain links TRBV9 to TRBJ1-1; unclear D gene. The ends were cut back, 0 bases at V and 1 base at J, with 7 bases in the middle. Germline CDR1 SGDLS, CDR2 YYNGEE. The CDR3 is 14 residues long. CDR3 sequence (DNA): TGTGCCAGCAGCGTAGTTGAGGGGAACACTGAAGCTTTCTTT. This sequence encodes CASSVVEGNTEAFF.

The chain combines TRBV2 with TRBJ1-2; D call uncertain. V was trimmed by 8 bases and J by 4 bases, leaving 17 bases between them. The CDR3 has 14 residues. Germline values: CDR1 SNHLY, CDR2 FYNNEI. The CDR3 protein is CASHRNIGSYGYTF. DNA of the CDR3: TGTGCCAGCCACCGAAACATAGGGAGCTATGGCTACACCTTC. The full variable domain, with the rest looked up from reference TRBV2 and TRBJ1-2, is EPEVTQTPSHQVTQMGQEVILRCVPISNHLYFYWYRQILGQKVEFLVSFYNNEISEKSEIFDDQFSVERPDGSNFTLKIRSTKLEDSAMYFCASHRNIGSYGYTFGSGTRLTVV.

The V and J genes are TRBV24-1 and TRBJ2-5; D tentatively fits TRBD1 or TRBD2 (5 bases each). Germline V gene sequence: CDR1 KGHDR, CDR2 SFDVKD. The V end lost 9 bases, the J end lost 4 bases, and 11 bases lay between the germline ends. This CDR3 is built from 12 residues. This CDR3 reads CATRGFGETQYF. The DNA of the CDR3 is TGTGCCACCCGGGGCTTTGGAGAGACCCAGTACTTC.

The V call is TRBV19, the J call TRBJ2-5; weak D call: TRBD1 (6 bases). This CDR3 is 13 amino acids long. Looked up from germline, CDR1 is LNHDA and CDR2 is SQIVND (reference sequence). V shed 3 bases and J shed 4 bases, with 9 bases lying between them. CDR3 nucleotides: TGTGCCAGTAGTATTAACAGGGTAGAGACCCAGTACTTC. It translates to CASSINRVETQYF.

The rearrangement links TRBV5-1 to TRBJ1-2; TRBD1 aligns across 8 bases. This CDR3 is built from 15 residues. With 0 bases clipped from V and 3 bases from J, the junction kept 4 bases outside the gene matches. CDR1 is SGHRS, CDR2 YFSETQ, per germline. The CDR3 spells CASSLARGQDYGYTF. DNA of the CDR3: TGCGCCAGCAGCTTGGCCAGGGGGCAAGACTATGGCTACACCTTC. Combining the CDR3 with reference TRBV5-1 and TRBJ1-2 gives the whole variable domain KAGVTQTPRYLIKTRGQQVTLSCSPISGHRSVSWYQQTPGQGLQFLFEYFSETQRNKGNFPGRFSGRQFSNSRSEMNVSTLELGDSALYLCASSLARGQDYGYTFGSGTRLTVV.

The rearrangement uses TRBV5-1 and TRBJ1-4, with D possibly being TRBD1 (5 bases). Germline V lookup: CDR1 SGHRS, CDR2 YFSETQ. This CDR3 has 14 amino acids. The germline V and J ends were trimmed by 0 bases and 8 bases, with 11 bases remaining between them. The CDR3 DNA reads as TGCGCCAGCAGCTTGGATTCGGGACGGGAAAAACTGTTTTTT. Its translation is CASSLDSGREKLFF.

The genes are TRBV18 and TRBJ1-5; the D is unclear. Trimming took off 3 bases at V and 4 bases at J, with 10 bases between the two ends. The CDR3 is made up of 14 amino acids. Germline V gene sequence: CDR1 KGHSH, CDR2 LQKENI. The CDR3 here is CASSPEGGNQPQHF. DNA for the CDR3: TGTGCCAGCTCACCGGAGGGCGGTAATCAGCCCCAGCATTTT.

The V gene is TRBV18, the J gene TRBJ2-7, with TRBD1 matching 11 bases. The CDR3 spans 14 residues. Germline assignment: CDR1 KGHSH and CDR2 LQKENI. V lost 3 bases, J lost 9 bases, and 7 bases stayed unmatched. The CDR3 loop is CASSPGTGGFLQYV. The CDR3, as DNA: TGTGCCAGCTCACCCGGGACAGGGGGTTTCTTGCAGTACGTC.

This clone is termed medium-sized. The V and J genes are TRBV9 and TRBJ2-2; tentatively, D is TRBD1 (5 bases). This CDR3 is 15 amino acids long. Per the germline V gene, CDR1 is SGDLS and CDR2 is YYNGEE. The V gene lost 3 bases and the J gene lost 0 bases, with 9 bases spanning the gap. CDR3 sequence: CASSAGSSNTGELFF. CDR3 coding DNA: TGTGCCAGCAGCGCAGGGTCGTCGAACACCGGGGAGCTGTTTTTT.